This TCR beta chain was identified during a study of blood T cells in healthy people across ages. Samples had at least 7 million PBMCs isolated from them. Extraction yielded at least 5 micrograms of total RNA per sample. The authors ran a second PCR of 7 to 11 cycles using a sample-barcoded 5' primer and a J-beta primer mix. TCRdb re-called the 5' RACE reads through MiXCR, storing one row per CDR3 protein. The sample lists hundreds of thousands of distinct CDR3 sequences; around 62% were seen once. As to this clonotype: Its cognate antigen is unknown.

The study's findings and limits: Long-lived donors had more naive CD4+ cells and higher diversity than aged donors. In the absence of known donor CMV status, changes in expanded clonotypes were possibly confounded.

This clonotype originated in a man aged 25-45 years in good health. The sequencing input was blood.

The CDR3 reads CSAKATGPLAKNIQYF. The CDR3 DNA reads TGCAGTGCTAAGGCTACAGGACCACTAGCCAAAAACATTCAGTACTTC. The chain uses TRBV20-1 and TRBJ2-4; D may be TRBD1 (5 bases). V was trimmed by 4 bases and J by 0 bases, leaving 16 bases between them. Germline V gene lookup returns CDR1 DFQATT and CDR2 SNEGSKA (reference sequence). This CDR3 is 16 amino acids long.